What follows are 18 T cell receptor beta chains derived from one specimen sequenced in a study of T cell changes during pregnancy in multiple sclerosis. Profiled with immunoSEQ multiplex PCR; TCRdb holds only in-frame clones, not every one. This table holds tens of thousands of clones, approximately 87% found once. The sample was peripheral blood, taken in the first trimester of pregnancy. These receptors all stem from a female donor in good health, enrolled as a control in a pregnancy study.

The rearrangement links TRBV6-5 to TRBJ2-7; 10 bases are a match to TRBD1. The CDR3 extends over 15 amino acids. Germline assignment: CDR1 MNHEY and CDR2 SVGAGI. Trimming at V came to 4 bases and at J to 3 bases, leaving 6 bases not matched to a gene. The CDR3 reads CASSSPGQGIYEQYF. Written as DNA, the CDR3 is TGTGCCAGCAGTTCCCCGGGACAGGGGATCTACGAGCAGTACTTC.

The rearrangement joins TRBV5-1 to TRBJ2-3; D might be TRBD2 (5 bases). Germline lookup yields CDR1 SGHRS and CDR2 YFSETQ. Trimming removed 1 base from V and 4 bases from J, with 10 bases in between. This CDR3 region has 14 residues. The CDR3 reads CASSLFGDADTQYF. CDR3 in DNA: TGCGCCAGCAGCTTGTTCGGGGATGCAGATACGCAGTATTTT. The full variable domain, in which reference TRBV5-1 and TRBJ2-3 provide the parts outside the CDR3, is KAGVTQTPRYLIKTRGQQVTLSCSPISGHRSVSWYQQTPGQGLQFLFEYFSETQRNKGNFPGRFSGRQFSNSRSEMNVSTLELGDSALYLCASSLFGDADTQYFGPGTRLTVL.

CDR3 in DNA: TGTGCCAGCGGTACAGGGTTGTCAGATCAGCCCCAGCATTTT. Translation gives CASGTGLSDQPQHF. The J gene is TRBJ1-5, the V gene TRBV6-5, with TRBD1 as a possible D gene (6 bases). Looked up from germline, CDR1 is MNHEY and CDR2 is SVGAGI. V was pared by 8 bases and J by 5 bases, with 16 bases between. CDR3 length: 14 residues.

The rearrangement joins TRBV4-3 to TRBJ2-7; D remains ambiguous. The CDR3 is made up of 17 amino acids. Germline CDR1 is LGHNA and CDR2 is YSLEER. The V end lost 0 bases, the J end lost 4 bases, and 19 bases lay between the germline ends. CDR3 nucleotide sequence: TGCGCCAGCAGCCAAGAAGTCTCCGGGTATGGTGCATACGAGCAGTACTTC. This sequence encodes CASSQEVSGYGAYEQYF.

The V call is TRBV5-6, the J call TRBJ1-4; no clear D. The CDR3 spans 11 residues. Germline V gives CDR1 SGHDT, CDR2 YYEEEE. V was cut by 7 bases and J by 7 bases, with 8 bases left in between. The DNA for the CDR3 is TGTGCCAGCCACGCCGGTGAAAAACTGTTTTTT. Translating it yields CASHAGEKLFF.

In nucleotides, the CDR3 is TGTGCCAGCAGCTTAGGCCTAACGAGACTAGCGGTCTACAATGAGCAGTTCTTC. Translation: CASSLGLTRLAVYNEQFF. V is TRBV7-9 and J is TRBJ2-1; TRBD2 matches 9 bases. V gave up 1 base and J gave up 3 bases; unmatched junction bases: 10. The CDR3 is made up of 18 amino acids. CDR1 is SEHNR, CDR2 FQNEAQ, per germline (reference sequence).

The CDR3: CASTNPRGRAHNEKLFF. The CDR3 region has the DNA TGTGCCAGCACCAACCCTAGGGGGCGGGCTCATAATGAAAAACTGTTTTTT. V gene TRBV6-9 combines with J gene TRBJ1-4, with TRBD1 matching over 7 bases. This CDR3 has 17 residues. Germline-derived CDR1 and CDR2 are MNHGY and SVAAGI. The trim removed 7 bases at V and 4 bases at J, leaving 15 bases unmatched.

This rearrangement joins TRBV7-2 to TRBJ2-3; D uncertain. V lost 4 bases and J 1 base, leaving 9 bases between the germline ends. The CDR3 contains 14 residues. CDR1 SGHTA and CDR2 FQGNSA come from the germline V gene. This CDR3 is CASSSLTRTDTQYF. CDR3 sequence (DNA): TGTGCCAGCAGCTCTCTGACACGCACAGATACGCAGTATTTT.

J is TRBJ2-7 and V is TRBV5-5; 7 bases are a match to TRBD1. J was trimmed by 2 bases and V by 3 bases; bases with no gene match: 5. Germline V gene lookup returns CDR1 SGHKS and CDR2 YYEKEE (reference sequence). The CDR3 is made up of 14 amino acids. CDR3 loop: CASSWHRGPYEQYF. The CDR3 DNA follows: TGTGCCAGCAGCTGGCACAGGGGCCCCTACGAGCAGTACTTC. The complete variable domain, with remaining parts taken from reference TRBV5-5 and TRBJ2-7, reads DAGVTQSPTHLIKTRGQQVTLRCSPISGHKSVSWYQQVLGQGPQFIFQYYEKEERGRGNFPDRFSARQFPNYSSELNVNALLLGDSALYLCASSWHRGPYEQYFGPGTRLTVT.

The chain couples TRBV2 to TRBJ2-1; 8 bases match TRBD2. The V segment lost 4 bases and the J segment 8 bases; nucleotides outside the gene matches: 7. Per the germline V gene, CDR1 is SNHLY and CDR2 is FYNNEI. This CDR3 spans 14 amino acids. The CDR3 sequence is CASSAGTRVDEQFF. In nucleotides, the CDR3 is TGTGCCAGCAGTGCCGGGACTAGAGTTGATGAGCAGTTCTTC.

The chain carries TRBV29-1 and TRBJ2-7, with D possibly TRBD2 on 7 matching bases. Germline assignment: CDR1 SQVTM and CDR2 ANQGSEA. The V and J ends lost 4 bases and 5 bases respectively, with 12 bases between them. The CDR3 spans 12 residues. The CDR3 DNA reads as TGCAGCGTTGGCGGAGGGGGGGACGAGCAGTACTTC. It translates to CSVGGGGDEQYF.

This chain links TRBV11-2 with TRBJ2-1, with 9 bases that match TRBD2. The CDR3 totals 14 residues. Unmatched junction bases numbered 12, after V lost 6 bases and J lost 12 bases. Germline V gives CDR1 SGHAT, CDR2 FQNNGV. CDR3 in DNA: TGTGCCAGCAGTCAAGAGCGGGAGGCTGGAGGGCAGTTCTTC. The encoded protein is CASSQEREAGGQFF. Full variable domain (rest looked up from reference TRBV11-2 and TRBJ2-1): EAGVAQSPRYKIIEKRQSVAFWCNPISGHATLYWYQQILGQGPKLLIQFQNNGVVDDSQLPKDRFSAERLKGVDSTLKIQPAKLEDSAVYLCASSQEREAGGQFFGPGTRLTVL.

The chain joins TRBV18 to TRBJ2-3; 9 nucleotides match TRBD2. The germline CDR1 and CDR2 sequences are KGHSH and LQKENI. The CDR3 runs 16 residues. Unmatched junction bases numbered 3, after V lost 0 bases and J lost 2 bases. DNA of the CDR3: TGTGCCAGCTCACCACCCCTAGCGGGGCTCACAGATACGCAGTATTTT. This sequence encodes CASSPPLAGLTDTQYF.

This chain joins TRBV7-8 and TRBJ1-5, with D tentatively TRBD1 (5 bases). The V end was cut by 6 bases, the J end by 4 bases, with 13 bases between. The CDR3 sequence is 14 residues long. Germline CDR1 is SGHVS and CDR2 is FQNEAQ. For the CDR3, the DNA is TGTGCCAGCAGTTTATCAGGGACTAATCAGCCCCAGCATTTT. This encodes CASSLSGTNQPQHF. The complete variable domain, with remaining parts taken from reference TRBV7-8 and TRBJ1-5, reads GAGVSQSPRYKVAKRGQDVALRCDPISGHVSLFWYQQALGQGPEFLTYFQNEAQLDKSGLPSDRFFAERPEGSVSTLKIQRTQQEDSAVYLCASSLSGTNQPQHFGDGTRLSIL.

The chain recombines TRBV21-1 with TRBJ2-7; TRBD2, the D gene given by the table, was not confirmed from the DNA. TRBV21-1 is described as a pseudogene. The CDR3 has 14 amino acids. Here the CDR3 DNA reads TGTGCCAGCATTGCACCCGGACTAACCTACGAGCAGTACTTC. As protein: CASIAPGLTYEQYF.

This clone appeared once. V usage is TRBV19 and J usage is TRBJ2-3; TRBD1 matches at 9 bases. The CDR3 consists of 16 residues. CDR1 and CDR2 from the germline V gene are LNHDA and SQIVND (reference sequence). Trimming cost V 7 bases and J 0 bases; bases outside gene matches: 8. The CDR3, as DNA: TGTGCCAGTACCCAATCCGGGACAGGGAGCACAGATACGCAGTATTTT. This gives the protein CASTQSGTGSTDTQYF.

The CDR3 DNA reads as TGCGCCAGCAGCCTCACTAGCGGGGCCTACAATGAGCAGTTCTTC. This gives the protein CASSLTSGAYNEQFF. The gene calls are TRBV4-1 and TRBJ2-1; TRBD2 matches 10 bases. V was clipped by 4 bases and J by 2 bases; unmatched bases: 2. Germline CDR1 is MGHRA and CDR2 is YSYEKL. CDR3 length equals 15 residues.

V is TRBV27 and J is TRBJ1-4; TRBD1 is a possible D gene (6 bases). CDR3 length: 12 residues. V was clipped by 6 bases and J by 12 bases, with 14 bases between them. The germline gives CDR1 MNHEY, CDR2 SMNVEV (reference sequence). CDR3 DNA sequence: TGTGCCAGCAGGAACCAGGGGTTCGAACTGTTTTTT. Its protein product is CASRNQGFELFF.